This T cell receptor (beta chain) was sequenced for a study of blood T cell repertoires in COVID-19. Study details: The United States, Italy and Spain provided the acute and convalescent COVID-19 samples. Nucleic acid was either cDNA or gDNA, and it came from T cells, B-cell-depleted T cells, or PBMCs.

In the authors' workflow: From reference gene primer amplification, estimates of nucleated cell counts were derived. Libraries were prepared by immunoSEQ multiplex PCR; TCRdb keeps only in-frame clonotypes and omits some of them. The D gene and trimming were derived from the DNA, and the V and J assignments and clone size from that table. The sample has about 280,000 clones, approximately 83% seen once. V lost 0 bases and J lost 4; bases outside the gene matches: 3. The CDR3 spans 14 residues. CDR1 is ENHRY, CDR2 SYGVKD, per germline. This receptor was identified in a woman between 25 and 40 years old who had recovered from COVID-19. This rearrangement joins TRBV10-3 to TRBJ2-7, with 7 bases matching TRBD1. Sequencing was performed on peripheral blood. CDR3 coding DNA: TGTGCCATCAGTGAGTCGACAGGGATGTACGAGCAGTACTTC. Its translation: CAISESTGMYEQYF.